The sequence of this T cell receptor (beta chain) was determined in a study of T cells in localized non-small cell lung cancer. The protocol was immunoSEQ multiplex PCR, while the TCRdb copy is restricted to in-frame clones and leaves out a portion. The sample lists about 70,000 clones; about 86% were seen once. This clone was picked up one time. V was shortened by 2 bases and J by 5 bases, with 15 bases between the two germline ends. From germline, CDR1 is SGHNT and CDR2 YYREEE (reference sequence). The CDR3 contains 15 residues. This sample comprised peripheral blood, obtained before any cancer treatment. The receptor was derived from a male donor aged 60 or over with stage III squamous cell lung carcinoma. The chain links TRBV5-4 to TRBJ2-3, with D tentatively TRBD1 or TRBD2 (7 bases each). Here the CDR3 DNA reads TGTGCCAGCAGCTTAATCGCAGGGGGGGAAGATACGCAGTATTTT. Its translation is CASSLIAGGEDTQYF.